A single T cell receptor (beta chain) is shown here with its context. The germline V and J ends were trimmed by 0 bases and 8 bases, with 16 bases remaining between them. CDR1 and CDR2 (germline): MGHRA, YSYEKL. The CDR3 has 15 residues. This sample is part of a study of T cells in Graves' hyperthyroidism and ophthalmopathy. Study in general: Peripheral blood was taken when the disease was first diagnosed, before any treatment began.

From RNA transcripts, TCR beta CDR3 regions were amplified. A set of HTBI primers served as the primers for a first-round RT-PCR of the TCR CDR3. MiXCR, run by TCRdb on the multiplex PCR reads, gives a single entry per CDR3 protein. The sample lists some 400,000 distinct CDR3 sequences, 13% seen once, with around 20% in the top ten. This sequence originates from a man under 40 with Graves' hyperthyroidism that later progressed to Graves' ophthalmopathy. The chain links TRBV4-1 to TRBJ1-2, with D unclear. The sample consisted of blood. The CDR3 DNA is TGCGCCAGCAGCCAAGATCCGGGAACCTTGATCGGCTACACCTTC. Protein: CASSQDPGTLIGYTF.